A single sample gave rise to the 18 T cell receptor beta chains below, sequenced in a study of OX40 agonist ivuxolimab in advanced cancers. Assay: immunoSEQ multiplex PCR; the TCRdb copy retains only in-frame clones and omits some. The sample holds some 45,000 clones, around 87% seen once. The material was CD4+ or CD8+ T cells sorted from blood, obtained in a trial of the OX40 agonist ivuxolimab. The source is an adult with an advanced solid tumor such as melanoma, head and neck, liver or kidney cancer.

The chain recombines TRBV28 with TRBJ1-1, with D perhaps TRBD1 (6 bases). V was pared by 4 bases and J by 0 bases, with 12 bases between. Germline values: CDR1 MDHEN, CDR2 SYDVKM. CDR3 length: 15 residues. CDR3 bases: TGTGCCAGCAGTTCCTGGGACACAATGAACACTGAAGCTTTCTTT. Encoded protein: CASSSWDTMNTEAFF.

The chain links TRBV5-5 to TRBJ2-5; 9 nucleotides agree with TRBD1. The CDR3 has 15 amino acids. V lost 4 bases to trimming and J lost 5 bases; unmatched junction nucleotides: 9. CDR1 SGHKS and CDR2 YYEKEE come from the germline V gene (reference sequence). The CDR3 DNA follows: TGTGCCAGCAGCCCCAACAGGGGGCTTAGGGAGACCCAGTACTTC. The encoded protein is CASSPNRGLRETQYF. The complete variable domain, with remaining parts taken from reference TRBV5-5 and TRBJ2-5, reads DAGVTQSPTHLIKTRGQQVTLRCSPISGHKSVSWYQQVLGQGPQFIFQYYEKEERGRGNFPDRFSARQFPNYSSELNVNALLLGDSALYLCASSPNRGLRETQYFGPGTRLLVL.

The rearrangement joins TRBV2 to TRBJ2-1; tentatively, D is TRBD2 (5 bases). Between the trimmed V and J ends, which lost 6 bases and 6 bases, there was a span of 15 bases. Germline CDR1 is SNHLY and CDR2 is FYNNEI. The CDR3 spans 14 residues. In DNA form, the CDR3 reads TGTGCCAGCAGGATTATGGGGAGTGGCAATGAGCAGTTCTTC. Translated, it gives CASRIMGSGNEQFF.

The chain has TRBV25-1 and TRBJ1-1, with 9 bases identical to TRBD1. J gave up 4 bases and V 3 bases, and 9 bases lay outside the gene matches. Germline V gives CDR1 MGHDK, CDR2 SYGVNS. The CDR3 is 16 amino acids. The CDR3 coding sequence is TGTGCCAGCAGTGACCCCTTACAGGGGGCGCGCACTGAAGCTTTCTTT. Its translation is CASSDPLQGARTEAFF.

The chain uses TRBV5-4 and TRBJ1-1; tentatively, D is TRBD1 (6 bases). V was shortened by 2 bases and J by 0 bases, with 14 bases between the two germline ends. The CDR3 contains 16 residues. Germline CDR1 is SGHNT and CDR2 is YYREEE (reference sequence). The CDR3 here is CASSFPDRSMNTEAFF. For the CDR3, the DNA is TGTGCCAGCAGCTTTCCGGACAGATCGATGAACACTGAAGCTTTCTTT.

This chain links TRBV19 with TRBJ1-1; D is possibly TRBD1 (6 bases). The CDR3 length is 14 residues. Between the trimmed V and J ends, which lost 9 bases and 0 bases, there was a span of 14 bases. Germline CDR1 and CDR2: LNHDA and SQIVND (reference sequence). CDR3 DNA: TGTGCCAGCACTAAGGACAGCCTGAACACTGAAGCTTTCTTT. It codes for CASTKDSLNTEAFF.

The chain couples TRBV10-3 to TRBJ2-7; possibly TRBD2 for D (6 bases). Germline V gives CDR1 ENHRY, CDR2 SYGVKD. V was pared by 10 bases and J by 5 bases, with 15 bases between. The CDR3 totals 12 residues. This CDR3 is CATRAGTHEQYF. In DNA form, the CDR3 reads TGTGCCACCCGTGCCGGGACTCACGAGCAGTACTTC.

The rearrangement uses TRBV28 and TRBJ2-7; D call uncertain. V was pared by 4 bases and J by 4 bases, with 5 bases between. Germline-derived CDR1 and CDR2 are MDHEN and SYDVKM. The CDR3 sequence is 11 residues long. CDR3 sequence (DNA): TGTGCCAGCAGTTACTTTTACGAGCAGTACTTC. It specifies CASSYFYEQYF.

The J gene is TRBJ1-1, the V gene TRBV7-2; D is ambiguous. The V gene's germline CDR1 is SGHTA and CDR2 FQGNSA. The CDR3 totals 12 residues. V lost 6 bases and J 2 bases, leaving 7 bases between the germline ends. CDR3 loop: CASRLLNTEAFF. In DNA form, the CDR3 reads TGTGCCAGCAGGCTGTTAAACACTGAAGCTTTCTTT.

The rearrangement joins TRBV19 to TRBJ2-1; tentative D call: TRBD1 (6 bases). Germline V lookup: CDR1 LNHDA, CDR2 SQIVND (reference sequence). V was clipped by 6 bases and J by 2 bases, with 14 bases between them. This CDR3 spans 15 amino acids. The CDR3 bases are TGTGCCAGTAGAAGGGACAACTATCCCTACAATGAGCAGTTCTTC. It translates to CASRRDNYPYNEQFF. The full variable domain, with the rest looked up from reference TRBV19 and TRBJ2-1, is DGGITQSPKYLFRKEGQNVTLSCEQNLNHDAMYWYRQDPGQGLRLIYYSQIVNDFQKGDIAEGYSVSREKKESFPLTVTSAQKNPTAFYLCASRRDNYPYNEQFFGPGTRLTVL.

This clone was seen a single time. The genes are TRBV7-3 and TRBJ1-3; D gene unclear. The CDR3 spans 12 residues. The germline V gene encodes CDR1 SGHTA and CDR2 FQGTGA. V lost 5 bases, J lost 8 bases, and 10 bases lay in between. The CDR3 bases are TGTGCCAGCAGCCTCAGGACGGACACCATATATTTT. Translation gives CASSLRTDTIYF.

V gene TRBV27 combines with J gene TRBJ1-1; the D gene is possibly TRBD1 (5 bases). In germline, CDR1 is MNHEY, CDR2 SMNVEV (reference sequence). Deletions cut 3 bases from V and 3 bases from J, with 17 bases between. The CDR3 covers 16 residues. Here the CDR3 DNA reads TGTGCCAGCAGTTTTCGTGGGGCACGCGGCTACACTGAAGCTTTCTTT. Translation gives CASSFRGARGYTEAFF.

This rearrangement joins TRBV11-2 to TRBJ2-7; no reliable D call. This CDR3 region has 11 residues. Trimming cost V 6 bases and J 2 bases, with 5 bases left between them. Looked up from germline, CDR1 is SGHAT and CDR2 is FQNNGV. CDR3 nucleotide sequence: TGTGCCAGCAGTGCCCCCTACGAGCAGTACTTC. Translating gives CASSAPYEQYF.

The V gene is TRBV5-1, the J gene TRBJ2-3; 9 bases match TRBD2. The CDR3 contains 15 residues. Germline V gene sequence: CDR1 SGHRS, CDR2 YFSETQ. Trimming cost V 4 bases and J 1 base; bases outside gene matches: 4. The DNA of the CDR3 is TGCGCCAGCAGCCAAGCGGGAGGTGGCACAGATACGCAGTATTTT. Amino acid sequence: CASSQAGGGTDTQYF. The variable domain in full, completed from reference TRBV5-1 and TRBJ2-3, reads KAGVTQTPRYLIKTRGQQVTLSCSPISGHRSVSWYQQTPGQGLQFLFEYFSETQRNKGNFPGRFSGRQFSNSRSEMNVSTLELGDSALYLCASSQAGGGTDTQYFGPGTRLTVL.

The chain joins TRBV6-1 to TRBJ2-7, with 10 nucleotides matching TRBD1. The J segment lost 2 bases and the V segment lost 6 bases, leaving 4 bases of the junction unmatched. The CDR3 spans 14 residues. Germline CDR1 MNHNS, CDR2 SASEGT. The CDR3 nucleotides read TGTGCCAGCAGGGCCGGGACAGGGGCCTACGAGCAGTACTTC. It codes for CASRAGTGAYEQYF.

The chain has TRBV10-1 and TRBJ1-2; D uncertain. V dropped 4 bases and J dropped 3 bases, with 9 bases sitting between them. Germline CDR1 reads WNHNN; CDR2 reads SYGVQD (reference sequence). The CDR3 sequence is 13 residues long. CDR3 coding DNA: TGCGCCAGCAGTGCGTCTGGTGACTATGGCTACACCTTC. Translation: CASSASGDYGYTF.

The count of this clone is one. The rearrangement joins TRBV5-4 to TRBJ2-5; D not resolved. Trimming left V 0 bases short and J 0 bases short, with 6 bases between. The CDR3 extends over 14 amino acids. Per the germline V gene, CDR1 is SGHNT and CDR2 is YYREEE (reference sequence). The CDR3 DNA follows: TGTGCCAGCAGCTTGGGAAGGGACCAAGAGACCCAGTACTTC. Protein: CASSLGRDQETQYF.

The chain recombines TRBV5-1 with TRBJ2-1, with a weak D call TRBD2 (6 bases). V was pared by 4 bases and J by 4 bases, with 15 bases between. In germline, CDR1 is SGHRS, CDR2 YFSETQ. This CDR3 is built from 15 residues. The CDR3 loop is CASSPVEGPYNEQFF. As DNA, the CDR3 is TGCGCCAGCAGCCCCGTGGAGGGGCCTTACAATGAGCAGTTCTTC.